These T cell receptor beta chains were read from a single sample in a study of CD8 T cells in Susac syndrome. TCRdb used MiXCR to reprocess the immunoSEQ multiplex PCR reads, holding one entry per CDR3 protein. The sample includes some 120,000 distinct CDR3 sequences, nearly 95% of them seen just once. Sequencing input: CD4+ T cells from PBMCs. The receptors were gathered from a human donor in good health. CDR3s include the opening cysteine and the closing phenylalanine or tryptophan. Each record gives: V gene, D gene, J gene, clone size, CDR3 protein, CDR3 DNA. A D gene is named only where the DNA matches it firmly. Where a row states a size, it is once, few, many or the class of an expanded clone; other rows omit it.

>TRBV7-2|.|TRBJ2-7|.
CASSPPPRYEQYF
TGTGCCAGCAGCCCTCCCCCCCGGTACGAGCAGTACTTC
>TRBV7-2|.|TRBJ2-7|.
CASSIDPGGGSYEQYF
TGTGCCAGCAGCATAGACCCAGGGGGCGGGAGCTACGAGCAGTACTTC
>TRBV29-1|.|TRBJ1-1|once
CSVQGPVTEAFF
TGCAGCGTTCAGGGTCCGGTCACTGAAGCTTTCTTT
>TRBV29-1|TRBD2|TRBJ2-1|.
CSVAGLADNEQFF
TGCAGCGTTGCGGGACTAGCGGACAATGAGCAGTTCTTC
>TRBV18|.|TRBJ1-1|.
CASSRRADTEAFF
TGTGCCAGCTCACGAAGGGCGGACACTGAAGCTTTCTTT
>TRBV9|.|TRBJ2-4|.
CASSVGGAHRNIQYF
TGTGCCAGCAGCGTAGGAGGGGCCCATCGAAACATTCAGTACTTC
>TRBV14|.|TRBJ2-3|.
CASSLGVADTQYF
TGTGCCAGCAGCCTCGGGGTTGCAGATACGCAGTATTTT
>TRBV20-1|.|TRBJ2-7|.
CSARRRGGSEQYF
TGCAGTGCTCGGAGGAGGGGAGGCTCCGAGCAGTACTTC
>TRBV4-2|TRBD2|TRBJ2-7|.
CASSQAGGTGRYF
TGTGCCAGCAGCCAAGCGGGAGGAACCGGACGTTACTTC
>TRBV7-9|TRBD1|TRBJ1-1|.
CASSDPQGGTEAFF
TGTGCCAGCAGCGACCCTCAGGGGGGCACTGAAGCTTTCTTT
>TRBV19|.|TRBJ1-2|.
CASSIDDRIRPSDDGYTF
TGTGCCAGTAGTATAGATGACAGGATAAGACCCTCAGACGATGGCTACACCTTC
>TRBV4-2|TRBD2|TRBJ2-7|.
CASSQDLTSGPYEQYF
TGTGCCAGCAGCCAAGATCTGACTAGCGGTCCCTACGAGCAGTACTTC
>TRBV7-9|.|TRBJ2-7|.
CASSFGGVKNEQYF
TGTGCCAGCAGCTTCGGGGGAGTCAAGAACGAGCAGTACTTC
>TRBV7-9|.|TRBJ2-5|.
CASSLGTGSVTQYF
TGTGCCAGCAGCTTGGGGACCGGGAGTGTGACCCAGTACTTC
>TRBV7-7|.|TRBJ2-6|.
CASSRQGGVSGANVLTF
TGTGCTAGCAGCCGGCAGGGTGGAGTATCTGGGGCCAACGTCCTGACTTTC
>TRBV7-9|.|TRBJ1-4|.
CASSSTEKLFF
TGTGCCAGCAGCTCAACCGAAAAACTGTTTTTT
>TRBV3-1|.|TRBJ2-1|once
CASSQAQPGEQFF
TGTGCCAGCAGCCAAGCCCAACCAGGTGAGCAGTTCTTC
>TRBV29-1|.|TRBJ2-1|.
CSVEDQLTNLGNEQFF
TGCAGCGTTGAAGATCAATTGACCAACCTCGGGAATGAGCAGTTCTTC
>TRBV18|.|TRBJ2-4|.
CASSPGGAKNIQYF
TGTGCCAGCTCACCGGGGGGAGCCAAAAACATTCAGTACTTC
>TRBV7-9|.|TRBJ2-2|.
CASSFDHRTNTGELFF
TGTGCCAGCAGCTTTGATCACCGGACTAACACCGGGGAGCTGTTTTTT
>TRBV5-1|.|TRBJ2-2|.
CASSWTVGNTGELFF
TGCGCCAGCAGCTGGACCGTAGGGAACACCGGGGAGCTGTTTTTT
>TRBV27|.|TRBJ1-5|.
CASRPRQWEQPQHF
TGTGCCAGCAGACCTCGACAGTGGGAACAGCCCCAGCATTTT
>TRBV5-1|.|TRBJ2-3|.
CASRVGDTQYF
TGCGCCAGCAGAGTCGGGGATACGCAGTATTTT
>TRBV29-1|TRBD2|TRBJ2-1|.
CSVAGGYNEQFF
TGCAGCGTTGCGGGAGGGTACAATGAGCAGTTCTTC
>TRBV29-1|TRBD1|TRBJ2-3|.
CSVTQGGTDTQYF
TGCAGCGTTACTCAGGGGGGCACAGATACGCAGTATTTT
>TRBV2|.|TRBJ1-3|.
CASGVEGSSGNTIYF
TGTGCCAGCGGGGTGGAGGGGAGCTCTGGAAACACCATATATTTT
>TRBV18|TRBD1|TRBJ2-7|.
CASSAPGGLSYEQYF
TGTGCCAGCTCAGCACCAGGGGGTCTCTCCTACGAGCAGTACTTC
>TRBV3-1|.|TRBJ2-1|.
CASSQVVSHNEQFF
TGTGCCAGCAGCCAAGTGGTTAGCCACAATGAGCAGTTCTTC
>TRBV18|.|TRBJ2-2|.
CASCEVWANTGELFF
TGTGCCAGCTGCGAGGTCTGGGCGAACACCGGGGAGCTGTTTTTT
>TRBV3-1|.|TRBJ1-1|.
CASSHRGSPGTAFF
TGTGCCAGCAGCCACAGGGGTTCCCCAGGTACCGCTTTCTTT
>TRBV27|.|TRBJ1-5|.
CASSSLGGGNQPQHF
TGTGCCAGCAGTTCCCTAGGAGGGGGGAATCAGCCCCAGCATTTT
>TRBV29-1|TRBD2|TRBJ2-3|once
CSVVEMGSGSTDTQYF
TGCAGCGTTGTAGAAATGGGTAGCGGGTCCACAGATACGCAGTATTTT
>TRBV5-1|.|TRBJ2-5|.
CASRLKIYGETQYF
TGCGCCAGCAGGCTTAAGATCTATGGGGAGACCCAGTACTTC
>TRBV3-1|.|TRBJ2-3|.
CASSPRDRYTDTQYF
TGTGCCAGCAGCCCGAGAGACAGATACACAGATACGCAGTATTTT
>TRBV5-6|.|TRBJ2-1|.
CASSLGGFGGQFF
TGTGCCAGCAGCTTGGGAGGGTTCGGGGGGCAGTTCTTC
>TRBV7-2|.|TRBJ2-7|.
CASSLISSGATYEQYF
TGTGCCAGCAGCCTAATATCTAGTGGGGCAACGTACGAGCAGTACTTC
>TRBV7-2|.|TRBJ1-3|.
CALEGPGNTIYF
TGTGCCCTAGAGGGCCCTGGAAACACCATATATTTT
>TRBV24-1|.|TRBJ2-7|.
CATSSGDLPYEQYF
TGTGCCACCTCCTCCGGGGACCTACCCTACGAGCAGTACTTC
>TRBV29-1|.|TRBJ2-5|.
CSGSTGTQETQYF
TGCAGCGGATCGACAGGGACTCAAGAGACCCAGTACTTC
>TRBV5-4|.|TRBJ1-1|.
CASSSAAGGDTEAFF
TGTGCCAGCAGCTCCGCGGCCGGCGGCGACACTGAAGCTTTCTTT
>TRBV5-4|TRBD1|TRBJ1-3|.
CASSFHITQGSGNTIYF
TGTGCCAGCAGCTTCCATATCACACAGGGGTCTGGAAACACCATATATTTT
>TRBV30|TRBD1|TRBJ2-7|.
CAWDRGPTAYEQYF
TGTGCCTGGGACAGGGGGCCGACGGCCTACGAGCAGTACTTC
>TRBV30|.|TRBJ1-1|once
CAWSVGYGGEAFF
TGTGCCTGGAGTGTAGGGTACGGGGGTGAAGCTTTCTTT
>TRBV29-1|.|TRBJ2-7|.
CSVEADTYEQYF
TGCAGCGTTGAAGCAGACACCTACGAGCAGTACTTC
>TRBV20-1|TRBD2|TRBJ2-7|.
CSARDSTSGAYEQYF
TGCAGTGCTAGAGATTCGACTAGCGGGGCTTACGAGCAGTACTTC
>TRBV2|.|TRBJ2-1|.
CASQSGYNNEQFF
TGTGCCAGCCAGTCCGGGTACAACAATGAGCAGTTCTTC
>TRBV29-1|TRBD1|TRBJ1-5|.
CSVSTGLLPNQPQHF
TGCAGCGTATCGACAGGGCTCCTCCCCAATCAGCCCCAGCATTTT
>TRBV19|.|TRBJ2-6|.
CATSVQGSGANVLTF
TGTGCCACCAGTGTACAAGGGTCCGGGGCCAACGTCCTGACTTTC
>TRBV19|.|TRBJ1-1|.
CASTDSRRAEAFF
TGTGCCAGTACCGACTCCAGGAGGGCTGAAGCTTTCTTT
>TRBV20-1|TRBD2|TRBJ2-7|.
CSARETGTSSYEQYF
TGCAGTGCCCGAGAAACCGGGACTAGCTCCTACGAGCAGTACTTC
>TRBV2|.|TRBJ2-6|.
CASSLTHSGANVLTF
TGTGCCAGCAGTCTCACCCACTCTGGGGCCAACGTCCTGACTTTC
>TRBV6-1|TRBD2|TRBJ2-7|.
CASRRTSGRLSSYEQYF
TGTGCCAGCAGACGGACTAGCGGGAGATTGAGCTCCTACGAGCAGTACTTC
>TRBV12-3/TRBV12-4|.|TRBJ2-2|.
CASSSPGRGRGELFF
TGTGCCAGCAGTTCTCCTGGCCGAGGCAGGGGGGAGCTGTTTTTT
>TRBV19|TRBD2|TRBJ2-7|.
CATTRAGGVDEQYF
TGTGCCACCACTAGAGCGGGAGGCGTCGACGAGCAGTACTTC
>TRBV5-1|.|TRBJ2-1|.
CASSLGSSASYNEQFF
TGCGCCAGCAGCCTGGGGTCTAGCGCATCCTACAATGAGCAGTTCTTC
>TRBV5-4|.|TRBJ2-3|.
CASTAGVTPDTQYF
TGTGCCAGCACGGCAGGGGTAACCCCAGATACGCAGTATTTT
>TRBV2|.|TRBJ2-6|.
CASRDRISGANVLTF
TGTGCCAGCAGGGACCGCATCTCTGGGGCCAACGTCCTGACTTTC
>TRBV7-9|.|TRBJ2-5|.
CASSLRPEEETQYF
TGTGCCAGCAGCTTAAGGCCGGAGGAAGAGACCCAGTACTTC
>TRBV5-1|.|TRBJ2-3|.
CASSPGFTDTQYF
TGCGCCAGCAGCCCGGGGTTCACAGATACGCAGTATTTT